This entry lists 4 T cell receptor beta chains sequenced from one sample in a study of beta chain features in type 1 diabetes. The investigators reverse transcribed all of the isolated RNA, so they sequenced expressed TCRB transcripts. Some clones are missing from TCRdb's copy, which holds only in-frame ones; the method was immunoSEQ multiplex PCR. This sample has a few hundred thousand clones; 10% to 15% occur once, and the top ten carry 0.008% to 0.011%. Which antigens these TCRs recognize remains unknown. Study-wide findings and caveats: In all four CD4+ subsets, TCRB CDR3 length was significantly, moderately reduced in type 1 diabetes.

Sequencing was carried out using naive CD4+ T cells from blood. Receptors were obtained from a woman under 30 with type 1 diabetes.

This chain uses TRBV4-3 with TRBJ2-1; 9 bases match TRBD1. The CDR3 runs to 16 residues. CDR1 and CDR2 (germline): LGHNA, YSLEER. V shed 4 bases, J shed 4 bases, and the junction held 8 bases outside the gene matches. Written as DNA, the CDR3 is TGCGCCAGCAGCCGAGGGACAGGGAGAGGGTACAATGAGCAGTTCTTC. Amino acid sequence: CASSRGTGRGYNEQFF.

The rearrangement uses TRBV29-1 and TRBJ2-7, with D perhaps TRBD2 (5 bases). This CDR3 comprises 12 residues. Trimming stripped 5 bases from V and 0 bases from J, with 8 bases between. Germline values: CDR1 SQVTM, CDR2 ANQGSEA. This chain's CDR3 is CSVSGSSYEQYF. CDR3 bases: TGCAGCGTTTCGGGGAGCTCCTACGAGCAGTACTTC.

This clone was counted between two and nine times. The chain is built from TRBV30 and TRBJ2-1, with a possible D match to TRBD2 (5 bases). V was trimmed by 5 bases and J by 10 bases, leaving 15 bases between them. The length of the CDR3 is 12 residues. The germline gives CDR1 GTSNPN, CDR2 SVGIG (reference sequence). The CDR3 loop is CAWGLGGGEQFF. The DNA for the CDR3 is TGTGCCTGGGGTCTCGGCGGCGGGGAGCAGTTCTTC.

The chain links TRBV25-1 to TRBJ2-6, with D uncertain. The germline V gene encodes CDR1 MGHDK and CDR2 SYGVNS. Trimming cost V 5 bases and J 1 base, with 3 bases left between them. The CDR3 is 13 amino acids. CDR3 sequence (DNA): TGTGCCAGCAGTCAGTCTGGGGCCAACGTCCTGACTTTC. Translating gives CASSQSGANVLTF. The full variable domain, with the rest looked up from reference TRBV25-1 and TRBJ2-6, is EADIYQTPRYLVIGTGKKITLECSQTMGHDKMYWYQQDPGMELHLIHYSYGVNSTEKGDLSSESTVSRIRTEHFPLTLESARPSHTSQYLCASSQSGANVLTFGAGSRLTVL.